The T cell receptor beta chain under discussion was sequenced for a study of early T cells in non-severe SARS-CoV-2 infection. Each cDNA molecule carried a unique molecular identifier. MiXCR, applied by TCRdb to the 5' RACE reads, yields one record per CDR3 protein. Of over 30,000 distinct CDR3 sequences listed, around 6.9% are singletons. Sequenced here: whole blood, sampled at baseline. The receptor comes from an adult who was a healthcare worker with PCR-confirmed SARS-CoV-2 infection or an uninfected control (not recorded which).

The CDR3 here is CASSPYGTSETDTQYF. CDR3 nucleotide sequence: TGTGCCAGCAGCCCCTATGGGACTAGCGAAACAGATACGCAGTATTTT. The chain is built from TRBV13 and TRBJ2-3; 10 nucleotides agree with TRBD2. This CDR3 region has 16 residues. The germline V gene has CDR1 PRHDT and CDR2 FYEKMQ (reference sequence). Trimming at V came to 5 bases and at J to 3 bases, leaving 8 bases not matched to a gene.